The table lists the clone carrying this T cell receptor beta chain with a count of one. Its target is not known. Since a much larger clone is just one base distant, this may be a read error. These data come from a study of blood T cells in healthy people across ages. Study-wide points: When set beside aged donors, long-lived donors presented more naive CD4+ cells and higher diversity.

Primed by a sample-barcoded 5' primer and a J-beta primer mix, a second PCR proceeded for 7 to 11 cycles. A tag from a template-switch adaptor with 12 random nucleotides marked each cDNA molecule. In TCRdb, the 5' RACE reads were re-called with MiXCR into one record per CDR3 protein. The sample gives hundreds of thousands of distinct CDR3 sequences, about 30% of which show up once; 15% is in the top ten. This CDR3 is 15 amino acids long. Trimming cost V 6 bases and J 2 bases, with 14 bases left between them. Donors gave about 10 milliliters of peripheral blood apiece. The chain joins TRBV12-3 or TRBV12-4 to TRBJ2-1, with no clear D. This receptor was taken from an elderly woman in good health. The sequenced material came from blood. CDR3 protein: CASSLSRSPYNEQFF. DNA for the CDR3: TGTGCCAGCAGCTTGTCCCGTAGCCCCTACAATGAGCAGTTCTTC.